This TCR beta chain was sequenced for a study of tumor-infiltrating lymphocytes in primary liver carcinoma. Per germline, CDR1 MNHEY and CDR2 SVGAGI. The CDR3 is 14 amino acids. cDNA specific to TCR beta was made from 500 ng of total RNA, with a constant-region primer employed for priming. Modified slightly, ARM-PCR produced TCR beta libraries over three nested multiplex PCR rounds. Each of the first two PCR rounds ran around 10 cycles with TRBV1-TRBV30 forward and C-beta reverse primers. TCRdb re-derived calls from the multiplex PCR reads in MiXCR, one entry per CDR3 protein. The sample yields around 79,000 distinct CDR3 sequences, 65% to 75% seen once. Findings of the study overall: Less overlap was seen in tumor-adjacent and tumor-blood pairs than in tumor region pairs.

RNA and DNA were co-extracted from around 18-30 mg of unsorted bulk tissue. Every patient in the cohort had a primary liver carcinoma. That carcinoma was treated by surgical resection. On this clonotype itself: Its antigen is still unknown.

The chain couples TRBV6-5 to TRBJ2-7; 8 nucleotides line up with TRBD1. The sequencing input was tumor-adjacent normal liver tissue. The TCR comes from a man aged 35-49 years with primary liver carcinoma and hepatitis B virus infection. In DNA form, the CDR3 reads TGTGTCAGTAGTCCCCGGACAGGGAACTACGAGCAGTACTTC. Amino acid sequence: CVSSPRTGNYEQYF.